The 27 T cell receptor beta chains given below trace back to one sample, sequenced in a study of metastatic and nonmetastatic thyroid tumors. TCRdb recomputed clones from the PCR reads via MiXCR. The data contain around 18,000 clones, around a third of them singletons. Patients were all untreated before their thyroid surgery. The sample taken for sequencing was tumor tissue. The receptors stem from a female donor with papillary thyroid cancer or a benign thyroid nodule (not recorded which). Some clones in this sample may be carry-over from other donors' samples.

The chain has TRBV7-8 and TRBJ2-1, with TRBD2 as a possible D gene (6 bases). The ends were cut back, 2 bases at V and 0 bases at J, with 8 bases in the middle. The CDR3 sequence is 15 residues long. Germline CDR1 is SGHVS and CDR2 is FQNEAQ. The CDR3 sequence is CASSLQRASYNEQFF. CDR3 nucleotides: TGTGCCAGCAGCTTACAGCGGGCCTCCTACAATGAGCAGTTCTTC.

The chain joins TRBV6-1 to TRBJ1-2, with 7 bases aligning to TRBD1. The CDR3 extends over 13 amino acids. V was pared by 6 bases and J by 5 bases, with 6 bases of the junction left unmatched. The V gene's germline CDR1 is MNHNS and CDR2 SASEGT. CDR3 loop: CASRPGQHYGYTF. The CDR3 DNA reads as TGTGCCAGCAGGCCGGGACAGCATTATGGCTACACCTTC.

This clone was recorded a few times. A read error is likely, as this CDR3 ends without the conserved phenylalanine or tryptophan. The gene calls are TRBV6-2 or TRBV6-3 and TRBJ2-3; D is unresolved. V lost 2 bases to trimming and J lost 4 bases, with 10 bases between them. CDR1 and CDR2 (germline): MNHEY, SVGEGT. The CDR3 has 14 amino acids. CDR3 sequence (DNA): TGTGCCAGCAGTTACGTGCAAGGTGCAGATACGCAGTATCTT. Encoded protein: CASSYVQGADTQYL.

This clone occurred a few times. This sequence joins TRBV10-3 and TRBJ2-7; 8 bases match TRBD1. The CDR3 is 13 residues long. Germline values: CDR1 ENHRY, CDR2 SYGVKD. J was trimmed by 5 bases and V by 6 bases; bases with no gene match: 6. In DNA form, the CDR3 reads TGTGCCATCAGCGGACAGGGCCATCACGAGCAGTACTTC. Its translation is CAISGQGHHEQYF.

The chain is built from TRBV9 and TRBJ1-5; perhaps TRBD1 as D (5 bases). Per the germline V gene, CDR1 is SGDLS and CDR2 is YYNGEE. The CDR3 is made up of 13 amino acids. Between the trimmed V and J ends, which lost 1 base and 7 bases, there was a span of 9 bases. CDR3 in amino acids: CASSVRGWQPQHF. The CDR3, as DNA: TGTGCCAGCAGCGTAAGGGGTTGGCAGCCCCAGCATTTT.

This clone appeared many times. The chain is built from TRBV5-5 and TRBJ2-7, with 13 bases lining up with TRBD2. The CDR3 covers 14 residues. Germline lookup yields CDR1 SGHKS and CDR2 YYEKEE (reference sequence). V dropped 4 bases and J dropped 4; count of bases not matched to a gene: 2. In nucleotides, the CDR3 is TGTGCCAGCAGCCGGACTAGCGGGAGTTACGAGCAGTACTTC. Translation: CASSRTSGSYEQYF.

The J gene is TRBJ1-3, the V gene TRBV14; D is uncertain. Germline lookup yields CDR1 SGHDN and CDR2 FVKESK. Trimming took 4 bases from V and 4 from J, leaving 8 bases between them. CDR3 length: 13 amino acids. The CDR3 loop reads CASSRLVGNTIYF. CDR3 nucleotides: TGTGCCAGCAGCCGCCTCGTCGGAAACACCATATATTTT.

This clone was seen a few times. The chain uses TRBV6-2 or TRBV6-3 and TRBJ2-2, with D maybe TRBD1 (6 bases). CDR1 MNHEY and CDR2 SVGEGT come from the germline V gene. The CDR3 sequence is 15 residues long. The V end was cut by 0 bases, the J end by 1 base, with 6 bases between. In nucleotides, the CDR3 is TGTGCCAGCAGTTACTCGGGACAGAACACCGGGGAGCTGTTTTTT. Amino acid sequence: CASSYSGQNTGELFF.

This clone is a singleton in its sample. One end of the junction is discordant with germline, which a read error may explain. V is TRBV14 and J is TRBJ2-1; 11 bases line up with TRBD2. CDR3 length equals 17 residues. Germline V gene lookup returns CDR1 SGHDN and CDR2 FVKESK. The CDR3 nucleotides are TGTGCCAGCAGCCAAAGGTCGGGACTAGCGGAGTACAATGAGCAGTTCTTT. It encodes CASSQRSGLAEYNEQFF.

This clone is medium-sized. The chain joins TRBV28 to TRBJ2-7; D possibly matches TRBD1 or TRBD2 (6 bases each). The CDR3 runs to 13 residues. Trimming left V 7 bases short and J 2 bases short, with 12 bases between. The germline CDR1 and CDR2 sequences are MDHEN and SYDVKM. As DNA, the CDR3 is TGTGCCAGCAACCAGAGGGGGGCCTACGAGCAGTACTTC. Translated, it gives CASNQRGAYEQYF.

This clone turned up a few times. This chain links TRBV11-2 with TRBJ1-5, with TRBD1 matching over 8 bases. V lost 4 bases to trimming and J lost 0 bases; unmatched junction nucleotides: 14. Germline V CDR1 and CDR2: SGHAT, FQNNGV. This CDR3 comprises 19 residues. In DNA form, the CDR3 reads TGTGCCAGCAGCTCCTTACCCCCCGGACAGGGCCATAGCAATCAGCCCCAGCATTTT. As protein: CASSSLPPGQGHSNQPQHF. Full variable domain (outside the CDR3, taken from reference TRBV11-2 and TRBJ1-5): EAGVAQSPRYKIIEKRQSVAFWCNPISGHATLYWYQQILGQGPKLLIQFQNNGVVDDSQLPKDRFSAERLKGVDSTLKIQPAKLEDSAVYLCASSSLPPGQGHSNQPQHFGDGTRLSIL.

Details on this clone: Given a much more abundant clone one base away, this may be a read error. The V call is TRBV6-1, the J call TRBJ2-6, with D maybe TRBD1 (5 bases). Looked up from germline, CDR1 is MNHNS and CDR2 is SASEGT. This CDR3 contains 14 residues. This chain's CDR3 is CAISDSSGANVLTF. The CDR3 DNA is TGTGCCATCAGTGACAGCTCTGGGGCCAACGTCCTGACTTTC.

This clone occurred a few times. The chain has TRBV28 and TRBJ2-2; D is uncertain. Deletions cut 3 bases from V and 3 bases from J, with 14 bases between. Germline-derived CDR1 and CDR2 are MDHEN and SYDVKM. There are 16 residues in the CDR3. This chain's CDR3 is CASSFPPQSDTGELFF. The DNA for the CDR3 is TGTGCCAGCAGTTTTCCTCCCCAGTCGGACACCGGGGAGCTGTTTTTT. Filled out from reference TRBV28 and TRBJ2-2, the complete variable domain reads DVKVTQSSRYLVKRTGEKVFLECVQDMDHENMFWYRQDPGLGLRLIYFSYDVKMKEKGDIPEGYSVSREKKERFSLILESASTNQTSMYLCASSFPPQSDTGELFFGEGSRLTVL.

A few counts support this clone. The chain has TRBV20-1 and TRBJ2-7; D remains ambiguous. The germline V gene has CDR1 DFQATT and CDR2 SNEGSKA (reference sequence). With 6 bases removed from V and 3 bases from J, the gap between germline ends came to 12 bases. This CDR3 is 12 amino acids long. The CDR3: CSALPSNYEQYF. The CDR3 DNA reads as TGCAGTGCCCTACCTTCCAACTACGAGCAGTACTTC.

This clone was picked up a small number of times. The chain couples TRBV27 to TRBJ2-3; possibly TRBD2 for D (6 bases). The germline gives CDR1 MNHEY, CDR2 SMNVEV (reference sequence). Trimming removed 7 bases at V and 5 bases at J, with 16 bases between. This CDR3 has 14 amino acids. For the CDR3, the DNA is TGTGCCAGCACTGTTGGCGGGGAAGTAGATACGCAGTATTTT. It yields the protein CASTVGGEVDTQYF.

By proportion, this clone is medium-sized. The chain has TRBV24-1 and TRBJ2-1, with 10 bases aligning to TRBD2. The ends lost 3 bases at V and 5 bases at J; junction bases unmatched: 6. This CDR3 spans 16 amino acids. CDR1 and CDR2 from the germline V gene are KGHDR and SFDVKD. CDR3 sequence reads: CATSDLSGRDNNEQFF. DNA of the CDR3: TGTGCCACCAGTGATCTCAGCGGGAGGGATAACAATGAGCAGTTCTTC.

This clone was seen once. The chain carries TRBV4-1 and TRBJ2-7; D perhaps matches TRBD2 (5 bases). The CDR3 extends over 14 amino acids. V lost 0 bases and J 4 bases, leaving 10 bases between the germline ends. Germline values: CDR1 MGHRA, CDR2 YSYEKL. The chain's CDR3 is CASSQDSRVYEQYF. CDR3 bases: TGCGCCAGCAGCCAAGACTCGCGGGTTTACGAGCAGTACTTC.

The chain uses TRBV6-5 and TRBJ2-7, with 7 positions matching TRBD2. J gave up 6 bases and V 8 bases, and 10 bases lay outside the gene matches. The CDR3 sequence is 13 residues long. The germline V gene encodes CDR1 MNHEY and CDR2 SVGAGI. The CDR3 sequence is CASVSPTSREQYF. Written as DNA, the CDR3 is TGTGCCAGCGTTAGCCCGACTAGCCGCGAGCAGTACTTC.

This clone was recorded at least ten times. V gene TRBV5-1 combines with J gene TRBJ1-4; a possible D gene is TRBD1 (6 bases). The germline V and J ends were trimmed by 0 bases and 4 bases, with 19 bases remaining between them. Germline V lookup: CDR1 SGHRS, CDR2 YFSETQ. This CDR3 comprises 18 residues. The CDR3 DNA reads TGCGCCAGCAGCTTGGTTTATATTGGCGCAGGGGTTAATGAAAAACTGTTTTTT. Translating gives CASSLVYIGAGVNEKLFF.

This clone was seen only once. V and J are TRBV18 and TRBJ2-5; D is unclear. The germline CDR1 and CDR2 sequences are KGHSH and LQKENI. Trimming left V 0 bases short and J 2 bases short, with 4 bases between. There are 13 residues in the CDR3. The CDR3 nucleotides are TGTGCCAGCTCACCACCCGGGCAAGAGACCCAGTACTTC. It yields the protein CASSPPGQETQYF.

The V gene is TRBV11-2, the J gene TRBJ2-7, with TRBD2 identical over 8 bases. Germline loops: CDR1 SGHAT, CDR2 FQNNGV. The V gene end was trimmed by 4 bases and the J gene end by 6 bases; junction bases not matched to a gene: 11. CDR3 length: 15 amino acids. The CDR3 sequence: CASSSLGAGGSEQYF. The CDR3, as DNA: TGTGCCAGCAGCTCATTAGGGGCGGGAGGTTCCGAGCAGTACTTC.

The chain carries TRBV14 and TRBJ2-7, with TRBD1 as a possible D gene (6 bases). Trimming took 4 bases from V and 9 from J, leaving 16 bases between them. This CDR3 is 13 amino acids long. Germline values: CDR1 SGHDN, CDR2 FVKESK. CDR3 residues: CASSPPTGIVQYF. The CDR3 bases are TGTGCCAGCAGCCCCCCTACAGGGATCGTGCAGTACTTC.

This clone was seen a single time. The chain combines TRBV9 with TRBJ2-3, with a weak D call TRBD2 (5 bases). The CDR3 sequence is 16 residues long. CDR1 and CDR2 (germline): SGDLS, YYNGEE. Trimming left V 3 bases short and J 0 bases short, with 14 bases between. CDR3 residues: CASSAELGVSTDTQYF. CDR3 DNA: TGTGCCAGCAGCGCCGAACTAGGAGTAAGCACAGATACGCAGTATTTT.

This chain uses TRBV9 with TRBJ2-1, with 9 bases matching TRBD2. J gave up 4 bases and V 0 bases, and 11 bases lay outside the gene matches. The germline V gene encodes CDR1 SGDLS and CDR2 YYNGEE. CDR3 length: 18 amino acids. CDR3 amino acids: CASSVAATVAGVYNEQFF. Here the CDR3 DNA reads TGTGCCAGCAGCGTAGCTGCCACGGTAGCGGGGGTTTACAATGAGCAGTTCTTC.

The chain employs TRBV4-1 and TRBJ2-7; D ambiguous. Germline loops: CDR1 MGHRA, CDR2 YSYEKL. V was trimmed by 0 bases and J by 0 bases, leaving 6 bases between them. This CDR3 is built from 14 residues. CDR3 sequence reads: CASSQEDNSYEQYF. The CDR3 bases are TGCGCCAGCAGCCAAGAAGACAACTCCTACGAGCAGTACTTC.

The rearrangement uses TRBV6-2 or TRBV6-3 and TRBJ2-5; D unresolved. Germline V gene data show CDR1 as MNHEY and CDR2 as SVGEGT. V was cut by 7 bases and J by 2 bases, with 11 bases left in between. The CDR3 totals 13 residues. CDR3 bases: TGTGCCAGCATCAACAGAGTACAAGAGACCCAGTACTTC. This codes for CASINRVQETQYF.

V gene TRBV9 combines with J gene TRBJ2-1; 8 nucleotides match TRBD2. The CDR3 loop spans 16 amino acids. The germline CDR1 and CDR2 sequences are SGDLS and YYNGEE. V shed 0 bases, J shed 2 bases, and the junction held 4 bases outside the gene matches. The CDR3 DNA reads TGTGCCAGCAGCGTAGCTGGTAGCGGGGCCTACAATGAGCAGTTCTTC. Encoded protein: CASSVAGSGAYNEQFF. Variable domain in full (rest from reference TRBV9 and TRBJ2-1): DSGVTQTPKHLITATGQRVTLRCSPRSGDLSVYWYQQSLDQGLQFLIQYYNGEERAKGNILERFSAQQFPDLHSELNLSSLELGDSALYFCASSVAGSGAYNEQFFGPGTRLTVL.